The 7 T cell receptor beta chains listed next were all sequenced from one sample in a study of vaccination effects on CD4 cells after COVID-19 (dated by TCRdb to about 2022). The ViraFEST assay stimulated PBMC with viral peptide pools and then used TCR sequencing to identify antigen-specific CD4+ T cell clonotypes by expansion. After around 11 days of culture, CD4+ T cells were isolated with the EasySep CD4+ T cell isolation kit. Two doses of either the BNT162b2 or the mRNA-1273 mRNA SARS-CoV-2 vaccine were administered to participants. The library relied on the immunoSEQ multiplex PCR assay. In its TCRdb copy, this immuneACCESS table keeps in-frame sequences only and misses some clones. Where compared with another copy, unresolved V genes explain less than half of these, and the others have no known cause. The sample data list about 31,000 clones, and 65% to 90% of these were observed just once. The ten largest clones take up under 6% of the sample.

These receptors are not linked to any known antigen. The sequencing here drew on CD4+ T cells from PBMCs cultured with SARS-CoV-2 spike peptides, taken after COVID-19 vaccination. This sample's cell subset or site label indicates: SARS-CoV-2 spike overlapping peptide pool stimulation. The receptor source for this set is a human donor who received a COVID-19 vaccine. Some clones in this sample may be carry-over from other donors' samples.

This clone came up a few times. The chain uses TRBV7-3 and TRBJ1-6, with 7 bases that match TRBD1. The junction had 4 bases not matched to a gene; V was cut back by 1 base and J by 7 bases. This CDR3 has 15 residues. From germline, CDR1 is SGHTA and CDR2 FQGTGA. The CDR3 DNA follows: TGTGCCAGCAGCTTAAACGCCAGGGGGAATTCACCCCTCCACTTT. Amino acids: CASSLNARGNSPLHF. Combining the CDR3 with reference TRBV7-3 and TRBJ1-6 gives the whole variable domain GAGVSQTPSNKVTEKGKYVELRCDPISGHTALYWYRQSLGQGPEFLIYFQGTGAADDSGLPNDRFFAVRPEGSVSTLKIQRTERGDSAVYLCASSLNARGNSPLHFGNGTRLTVT.

V usage is TRBV9 and J usage is TRBJ2-5; 14 bases align to TRBD2. Trimming removed 7 bases from V and 2 bases from J; junction bases left unmatched: 7. Germline CDR1 is SGDLS and CDR2 is YYNGEE. CDR3 length: 16 amino acids. The CDR3 region is CASSGTSGGFQETQYF. The CDR3 DNA follows: TGTGCCAGCTCAGGGACTAGCGGGGGCTTTCAAGAGACCCAGTACTTC.

The V call is TRBV5-1, the J call TRBJ2-5; 8 positions match TRBD1. The CDR3 contains 14 residues. Germline-derived CDR1 and CDR2 are SGHRS and YFSETQ. J gave up 5 bases and V 4 bases, and 7 bases lay outside the gene matches. Here the CDR3 reads CASSLGTGWETQYF. DNA of the CDR3: TGCGCCAGCAGCCTCGGGACAGGATGGGAGACCCAGTACTTC.

This chain joins TRBV2 and TRBJ2-5; D gene ambiguous. Per germline, CDR1 SNHLY and CDR2 FYNNEI. This CDR3 comprises 12 residues. V lost 3 bases and J 5 bases, leaving 7 bases between the germline ends. The CDR3 nucleotides read TGTGCCAGCAGTGAGTTGAAGGAGACCCAGTACTTC. Its protein product is CASSELKETQYF.

The sample holds a few counts of this clone. This sequence joins TRBV18 and TRBJ2-7, with D possibly being TRBD2 (6 bases). The CDR3 extends over 14 amino acids. V was trimmed by 3 bases and J by 2 bases, leaving 11 bases between them. The V gene's germline CDR1 is KGHSH and CDR2 LQKENI. The CDR3 DNA reads TGTGCCAGCTCACCGACGGGGGTAACCTACGAGCAGTACGTC. It codes for CASSPTGVTYEQYV.

CDR3 in DNA: TGTGCCAGCAGTTACGGGGGACAGCGCCCGGGTGGCTACACCTTC. This gives the protein CASSYGGQRPGGYTF. V usage is TRBV6-5 and J usage is TRBJ1-2; 7 bases are a match to TRBD1. This CDR3 contains 15 residues. With V trimmed by 2 bases and J by 7 bases, 10 bases remained unmatched. CDR1 is MNHEY and CDR2 is SVGAGI in the germline V gene.

V is TRBV6-4 and J is TRBJ1-2; 8 bases are shared with TRBD1. Germline assignment: CDR1 MRHNA and CDR2 SNTAGT. Trimming took 4 bases from V and 0 from J; bases not matched to a gene: 4. This CDR3 has 15 residues. The chain's CDR3 is CASSGTGGANYGYTF. Written as DNA, the CDR3 is TGTGCCAGCAGTGGTACAGGGGGGGCTAACTATGGCTACACCTTC.